This TCR beta chain was observed in a study of radiotherapy plus CTLA-4 blockade in lung cancer. Assay: immunoSEQ multiplex PCR; the TCRdb copy retains only in-frame clones and omits some. The table has about 26,000 clones, about 75% seen once. The CDR3 extends over 14 amino acids. Germline V gives CDR1 KGHSH, CDR2 LQKENI. Trimming cost V 5 bases and J 3 bases, with 11 bases left between them. The sequences come from peripheral blood, collected from a patient treated with radiotherapy plus ipilimumab. The rearrangement links TRBV18 to TRBJ2-1; D is possibly TRBD1 or TRBD2 (6 bases each). This TCR was sampled from a human donor with non-small cell lung cancer that progressed on radiotherapy plus ipilimumab. Written as DNA, the CDR3 is TGTGCCAGCTCATTGGGGGGCGGCTACAATGAGCAGTTCTTC. Its protein product is CASSLGGGYNEQFF.